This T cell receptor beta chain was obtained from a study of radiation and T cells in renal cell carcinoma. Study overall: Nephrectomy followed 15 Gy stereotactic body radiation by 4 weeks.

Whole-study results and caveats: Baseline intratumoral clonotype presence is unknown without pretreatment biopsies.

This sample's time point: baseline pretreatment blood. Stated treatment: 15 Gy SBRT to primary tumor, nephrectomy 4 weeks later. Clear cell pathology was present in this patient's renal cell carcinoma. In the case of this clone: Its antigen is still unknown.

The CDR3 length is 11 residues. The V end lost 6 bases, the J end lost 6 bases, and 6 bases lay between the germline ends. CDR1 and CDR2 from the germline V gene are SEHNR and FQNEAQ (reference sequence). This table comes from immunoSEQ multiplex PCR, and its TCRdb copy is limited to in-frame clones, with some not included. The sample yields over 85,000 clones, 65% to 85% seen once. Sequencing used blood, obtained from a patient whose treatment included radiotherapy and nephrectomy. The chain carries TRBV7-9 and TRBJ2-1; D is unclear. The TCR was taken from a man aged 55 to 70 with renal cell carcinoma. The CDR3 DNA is TGTGCCAGCAGTTCACTCAATGAGCAGTTCTTC. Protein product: CASSSLNEQFF.